This TCR beta chain was recorded in a study of blood T cell repertoires in COVID-19 (dated by TCRdb to between 2020 and 2021). About the investigation overall: Collaborator samples came from the United States, Italy and Spain and covered acute and convalescent phases of COVID-19. The material from the prospective study consisted of cDNA or gDNA derived from T cells, B-cell-depleted T cells, or PBMCs. Deeply sampled blood TCRbeta repertoires from subjects exposed to, actively infected with, or recovered from COVID-19 were included in the dataset. A freely available public database, intended as a resource for researchers studying the immune response to SARS-CoV-2, is where the repertoires were released. The samples were drawn from the first 160 participants of the ongoing ImmuneRACE study and from 950 to 1,500 subjects provided by 6 global collaborators. The sample metadata nearly always contained a de-identified subject ID, COVID-19 status, age in years and sex. Where available, HLA class I and class II types were taken from metadata supplied by the sample provider and were not determined by assay-based typing.

Results the study describes overall, beyond this receptor: Clinical and demographic metadata were provided uncurated, with the amount varying by source and participant.

V has 0 bases trimmed and J has 7 bases trimmed; junction bases matching no gene number 7. The CDR3 spans 15 residues, from the cysteine through the phenylalanine. The read is trimmed to its CDR3 DNA, 45 bases read in frame from base 1. CDR1 and CDR2 (SEHNR, FQNEAQ) derive from the germline V gene (reference sequence). TCRbeta CDR3 regions were amplified from genomic DNA using the immunoSEQ Assay, a bias-controlled multiplex PCR. The paper's data handling went like this. Within the assay, amplification of reference gene primers was used to estimate how many nucleated cells each sample contained. Sequence reads were collapsed and filtered to measure the absolute abundance of every unique TCRbeta CDR3 rearrangement. For each sample, productive Simpson clonality was calculated by taking the square root of Simpson's diversity index across productive rearrangements. The immuneACCESS repertoire file appears here via TCRdb, limited to in-frame rearrangements. These files lack a portion of the clones; in checked studies, under half of the deficit traces to unresolved V genes, and the cause of the others is not known. V, J and clone size reflect that table, while D and trimming were determined from the DNA. The sample contains some 300,000 clones, 90% of them found a single time. Over 5.5% of the sample goes to the ten largest clones.

At one collaborating source in Seattle, patients were enrolled during active infection and were followed longitudinally through the course of disease. Whole blood was collected in K2EDTA tubes by collaborating institutions according to the institutions' own protocols. For TCRbeta analysis, collaborator samples were shipped as frozen whole blood, as isolated PBMCs, or as DNA extracted from either sample type. Details on this clone: Its cognate antigen has yet to be identified. Per-base qualities were not stored, and no clone one base away is much larger.

The rearrangement joined TRBV7-9 to TRBJ1-2; a stretch of 8 junction bases matches TRBD1. This sequence originates from a woman in her fifties or sixties with COVID-19, enrolled during active disease. Sequences were obtained from peripheral blood. The CDR3 sequence is CASSLAKTGDGGYTF. Here is the DNA: TGTGCCAGCAGCTTAGCAAAGACAGGGGATGGTGGCTACACCTTC.